These 23 T cell receptor beta chains were all obtained from the same sample, sequenced in a study of T cell changes during pregnancy in multiple sclerosis. TCRdb's copy holds only in-frame clones and misses some; the assay was immunoSEQ multiplex PCR. In the table there are 38,000 or so clones, about 92% of which are singletons. The specimen was CD8+ T cells from peripheral blood mononuclear cells, collected in the first trimester of pregnancy. The source of these receptors is a female donor with multiple sclerosis, enrolled in a pregnancy study.

The rearrangement links TRBV27 to TRBJ2-1, with 8 bases aligning to TRBD2. From germline, CDR1 is MNHEY and CDR2 SMNVEV (reference sequence). The V segment lost 7 bases and the J segment 13 bases; nucleotides outside the gene matches: 6. The CDR3 is made up of 11 amino acids. The CDR3 DNA reads TGTGCCAGCATCGGGAGCGGGGGACAGTTCTTC. It encodes CASIGSGGQFF.

The chain links TRBV5-6 to TRBJ2-5; D remains unclear. The V and J ends lost 0 bases and 4 bases respectively, with 4 bases between them. This CDR3 is built from 12 residues. The germline V gene has CDR1 SGHDT and CDR2 YYEEEE. The CDR3 DNA sequence: TGTGCCAGCAGCTTGGGTCTAGAGACCCAGTACTTC. This codes for CASSLGLETQYF.

This clone was picked up a small number of times. The chain recombines TRBV7-8 with TRBJ2-7; 9 positions agree with TRBD1. This CDR3 comprises 17 residues. The germline CDR1 and CDR2 sequences are SGHVS and FQNEAQ. Germline trimming cut 4 bases from V and 5 bases from J; bases unmatched to any gene: 15. The CDR3 protein is CASSSLGQGLFTDEQYF. The CDR3 nucleotides are TGTGCCAGCAGCTCTTTAGGACAGGGGTTATTTACGGACGAGCAGTACTTC.

This chain connects TRBV11-2 to TRBJ1-5; unclear D gene. Per germline, CDR1 SGHAT and CDR2 FQNNGV. V lost 1 base and J lost 7, with 8 bases in between. The CDR3 is 13 amino acids. The CDR3 loop is CASSLGGSQPQHF. The CDR3 nucleotides are TGTGCCAGCAGCTTAGGCGGGAGCCAGCCCCAGCATTTT.

The gene calls are TRBV10-3 and TRBJ2-1; the match to TRBD2 covers 8 bases. Germline V gene lookup returns CDR1 ENHRY and CDR2 SYGVKD. This CDR3 is built from 14 residues. The V segment lost 10 bases and the J segment 2 bases; nucleotides outside the gene matches: 7. The CDR3 DNA is TGTGCCACGGGGACTAGAGTCGCCTACAATGAGCAGTTCTTC. It encodes CATGTRVAYNEQFF.

Here the CDR3 reads CASSDAGEGTDTQYF. DNA of the CDR3: TGTGCCAGCAGCGACGCGGGGGAGGGCACAGATACGCAGTATTTT. The rearrangement joins TRBV9 to TRBJ2-3, with 7 bases matching TRBD2. CDR1 and CDR2 from the germline V gene are SGDLS and YYNGEE. V shed 3 bases and J 1 base; nucleotides not matched to a gene: 5. The CDR3 sequence is 15 residues long.

This clone came up once. The chain is built from TRBV14 and TRBJ1-2; D is undetermined. This CDR3 comprises 13 residues. CDR1 and CDR2 from the germline V gene are SGHDN and FVKESK. Trimming removed 4 bases from V and 0 bases from J, with 6 bases in between. The CDR3 region is CASSPGTNYGYTF. In DNA, the CDR3 is TGTGCCAGCAGCCCGGGGACTAACTATGGCTACACCTTC.

The CDR3 sequence: CASSMGRLAGLLNEQFF. The CDR3 DNA reads as TGTGCCAGTAGTATGGGGCGACTAGCGGGGCTACTCAATGAGCAGTTCTTC. The J gene is TRBJ2-1, the V gene TRBV19, with 11 bases lining up with TRBD2. Germline V gene data show CDR1 as LNHDA and CDR2 as SQIVND (reference sequence). This CDR3 region has 17 residues. Losses at the gene ends were 3 bases for V and 6 bases for J; bases not matched to a gene: 10.

V usage is TRBV10-2 and J usage is TRBJ1-5; the match to TRBD1 covers 7 bases. The ends lost 10 bases at V and 3 bases at J; junction bases unmatched: 6. The CDR3 covers 13 residues. Germline assignment: CDR1 WSHSY and CDR2 SAAADI. For the CDR3, the DNA is TGCGCCACTATCGACAGGGACAATCAGCCCCAGCATTTT. Its translation is CATIDRDNQPQHF.

The table lists this clone with a count of one. The rearrangement joins TRBV6-1 to TRBJ1-5; 7 bases map to TRBD1. The trim removed 6 bases at V and 3 bases at J, leaving 8 bases unmatched. Looked up from germline, CDR1 is MNHNS and CDR2 is SASEGT. The CDR3 has 15 amino acids. The CDR3 DNA is TGTGCCAGCAGGGGGACAGTAGAAACCAATCAGCCCCAGCATTTT. Translating it yields CASRGTVETNQPQHF.

The chain carries TRBV29-1 and TRBJ1-2; 8 bases fit TRBD1. The V segment lost 0 bases and the J segment 0 bases; nucleotides outside the gene matches: 6. CDR1 and CDR2 (germline): SQVTM, ANQGSEA. This CDR3 comprises 16 residues. Here the CDR3 DNA reads TGCAGCGTTGAAGATCGGGCCAGGGGGCCTAACTATGGCTACACCTTC. Translated: CSVEDRARGPNYGYTF.

This clone appeared a few times. This chain links TRBV5-6 with TRBJ1-5, with 8 bases lining up with TRBD1. The germline V gene encodes CDR1 SGHDT and CDR2 YYEEEE. With 4 bases clipped from V and 5 bases from J, the junction kept 8 bases outside the gene matches. There are 15 residues in the CDR3. CDR3 nucleotides: TGTGCCAGCAGCAGCGGGTTGGACAGGGATCAGCCCCAGCATTTT. Residues: CASSSGLDRDQPQHF.

This clone was detected only once. Here the CDR3 DNA reads TGTGCCTGTACAGGGGATTTAGGTGGCTACACCTTC. Its translation: CACTGDLGGYTF. The chain employs TRBV30 and TRBJ1-2, with 7 bases lining up with TRBD1. Germline values: CDR1 GTSNPN, CDR2 SVGIG (reference sequence). This CDR3 is built from 12 residues. Losses at the gene ends were 6 bases for V and 7 bases for J; bases not matched to a gene: 8.

This chain uses TRBV6-5 with TRBJ2-3; D is perhaps TRBD1 (6 bases). This CDR3 contains 15 residues. The germline V gene has CDR1 MNHEY and CDR2 SVGAGI. V was cut by 0 bases and J by 4 bases, with 11 bases left in between. The CDR3 is CASSYSITGSDTQYF. The CDR3 bases are TGTGCCAGCAGTTACTCAATTACAGGGTCAGATACGCAGTATTTT.

V and J are TRBV27 and TRBJ2-3; maybe TRBD1 (6 bases). V lost 0 bases and J lost 2, with 12 bases in between. Germline V lookup: CDR1 MNHEY, CDR2 SMNVEV (reference sequence). This CDR3 region has 16 residues. CDR3 region: CASSLSWDIPTDTQYF. The DNA for the CDR3 is TGTGCCAGCAGTTTATCCTGGGACATACCCACAGATACGCAGTATTTT.

The rearrangement joins TRBV9 to TRBJ1-6; D is unresolved. V lost 3 bases and J 9 bases, leaving 13 bases between the germline ends. The CDR3 is made up of 14 amino acids. In germline, CDR1 is SGDLS, CDR2 YYNGEE. For the CDR3, the DNA is TGTGCCAGCAGCGATAGCTCCCCTCGTTCACCCCTCCACTTT. Encoded protein: CASSDSSPRSPLHF.

This sequence joins TRBV13 and TRBJ2-3, with 7 nucleotides matching TRBD2. The CDR3 is made up of 17 amino acids. Per the germline V gene, CDR1 is PRHDT and CDR2 is FYEKMQ (reference sequence). The junction had 10 bases not matched to a gene; V was cut back by 0 bases and J by 4 bases. CDR3 loop: CASSLGRGEQVADTQYF. CDR3 nucleotide sequence: TGTGCCAGCAGCTTAGGCCGGGGGGAGCAAGTTGCAGATACGCAGTATTTT.

This chain uses TRBV27 with TRBJ1-2; 7 nucleotides align to TRBD1. This CDR3 is 15 amino acids long. Germline V gene lookup returns CDR1 MNHEY and CDR2 SMNVEV (reference sequence). V gave up 2 bases and J gave up 8 bases; unmatched junction bases: 11. For the CDR3, the DNA is TGTGCCAGCAGTTTACGGGAGGGGGCGCTCTGGGGCTACACCTTC. This encodes CASSLREGALWGYTF.

The chain has TRBV7-9 and TRBJ1-3; D possibly corresponds to TRBD1 (6 bases). In germline, CDR1 is SEHNR, CDR2 FQNEAQ (reference sequence). The CDR3 contains 13 residues. Trimming removed 3 bases from V and 3 bases from J, with 6 bases in between. CDR3 region: CASSLGHGNTIYF. The CDR3 DNA is TGTGCCAGCAGCTTGGGACATGGAAACACCATATATTTT. Full variable domain (remainder filled in from reference TRBV7-9 and TRBJ1-3): DTGVSQNPRHKITKRGQNVTFRCDPISEHNRLYWYRQTLGQGPEFLTYFQNEAQLEKSRLLSDRFSAERPKGSFSTLEIQRTEQGDSAMYLCASSLGHGNTIYFGEGSWLTVV.

The chain joins TRBV30 to TRBJ2-1, with TRBD2 as a possible D gene (5 bases). CDR1 and CDR2 (germline): GTSNPN, SVGIG (reference sequence). The CDR3 spans 12 residues. V gave up 5 bases and J gave up 9 bases, with 14 bases separating them. The chain's CDR3 is CAWGFGGSEQFF. DNA for the CDR3: TGTGCCTGGGGCTTCGGAGGAAGTGAGCAGTTCTTC.

This clone was seen only once. At one end the junction does not follow the germline gene, possibly because of a read error. The genes are TRBV6-1 and TRBJ1-3; D is perhaps TRBD1 (6 bases). Germline V gene data show CDR1 as MNHNS and CDR2 as SASEGT. CDR3 length: 14 residues. CDR3 bases: TGTGCCAGCAACGCGGACAGCTGGACCCCCCCGACCCCCTTT. It encodes CASNADSWTPPTPF.

This clone was counted a single time. Germline and junction disagree at one end, which may indicate a read error. The J gene is TRBJ2-2, the V gene TRBV7-7; the D gene is possibly TRBD2 (6 bases). The CDR3 is 14 amino acids. Germline CDR1 and CDR2: SSHAT and FNYEAQ (reference sequence). DNA for the CDR3: TGTGCTAGCAGCTTAGAACGGGGGTCCGGGGAGCTGTTTTTT. Its protein is CASSLERGSGELFF.

The chain couples TRBV27 to TRBJ1-1; a possible D gene is TRBD1 (5 bases). There are 14 residues in the CDR3. Germline V lookup: CDR1 MNHEY, CDR2 SMNVEV (reference sequence). Trimming removed 4 bases at V and 1 base at J, with 10 bases between. CDR3 DNA: TGTGCCAGCAGTTGGGGGGTGGGGAACACTGAAGCTTTCTTT. Protein product: CASSWGVGNTEAFF.